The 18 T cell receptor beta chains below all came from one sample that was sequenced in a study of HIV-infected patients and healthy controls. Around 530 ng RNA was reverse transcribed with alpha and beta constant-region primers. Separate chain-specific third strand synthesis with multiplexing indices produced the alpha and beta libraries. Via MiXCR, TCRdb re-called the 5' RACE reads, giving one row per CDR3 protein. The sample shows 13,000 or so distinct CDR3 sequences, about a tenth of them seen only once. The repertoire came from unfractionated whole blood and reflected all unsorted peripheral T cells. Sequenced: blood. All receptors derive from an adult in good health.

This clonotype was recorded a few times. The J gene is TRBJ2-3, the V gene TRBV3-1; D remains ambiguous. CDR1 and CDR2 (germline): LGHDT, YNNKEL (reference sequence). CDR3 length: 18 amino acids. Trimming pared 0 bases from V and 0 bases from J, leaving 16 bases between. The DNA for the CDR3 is TGTGCCAGCAGCCAAGATCGGTTCAGCGTATCTAGCACAGATACGCAGTATTTT. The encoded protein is CASSQDRFSVSSTDTQYF.

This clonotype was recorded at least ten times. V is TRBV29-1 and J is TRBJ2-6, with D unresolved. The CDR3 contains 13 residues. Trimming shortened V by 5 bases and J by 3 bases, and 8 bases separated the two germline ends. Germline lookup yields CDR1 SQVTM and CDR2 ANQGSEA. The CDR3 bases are TGCAGCGTTCATTTTTATGGGGCCAACGTCCTGACTTTC. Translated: CSVHFYGANVLTF.

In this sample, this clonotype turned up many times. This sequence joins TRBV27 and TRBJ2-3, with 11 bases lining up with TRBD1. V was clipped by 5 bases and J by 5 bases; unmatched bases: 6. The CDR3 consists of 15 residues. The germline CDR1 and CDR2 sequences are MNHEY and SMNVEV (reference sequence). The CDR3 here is CASSPRDRGGDTQYF. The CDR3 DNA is TGTGCCAGCAGTCCCCGGGACAGGGGGGGAGATACGCAGTATTTT.

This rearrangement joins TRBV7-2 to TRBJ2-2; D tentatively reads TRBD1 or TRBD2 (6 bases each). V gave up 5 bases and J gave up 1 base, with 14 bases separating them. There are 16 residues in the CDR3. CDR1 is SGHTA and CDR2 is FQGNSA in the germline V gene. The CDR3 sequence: CASSPGGGLNTGELFF. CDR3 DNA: TGTGCCAGCAGCCCCGGGGGCGGGTTGAACACCGGGGAGCTGTTTTTT.

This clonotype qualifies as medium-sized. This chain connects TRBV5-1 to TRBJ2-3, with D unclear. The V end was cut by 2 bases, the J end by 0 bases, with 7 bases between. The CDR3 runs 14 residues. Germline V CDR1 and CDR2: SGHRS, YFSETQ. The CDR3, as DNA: TGCGCCAGCAGCTTAACCGATAGCACAGATACGCAGTATTTT. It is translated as CASSLTDSTDTQYF.

CDR3 amino acids: CASRASPGEAFF. In DNA, the CDR3 is TGTGCCAGTAGAGCTTCCCCTGGTGAAGCTTTCTTT. The chain combines TRBV19 with TRBJ1-1; D ambiguous. The length of the CDR3 is 12 residues. Germline V gene data show CDR1 as LNHDA and CDR2 as SQIVND (reference sequence). The V end lost 6 bases, the J end lost 7 bases, and 12 bases lay between the germline ends.

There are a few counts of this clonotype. The CDR3 loop is CASSQDWVGGPNTEAFF. The CDR3 DNA is TGTGCCAGCAGCCAAGATTGGGTTGGGGGCCCGAACACTGAAGCTTTCTTT. The J gene is TRBJ1-1, the V gene TRBV4-2; maybe TRBD1 (6 bases). The CDR3 is made up of 17 amino acids. Germline assignment: CDR1 LGHNA and CDR2 YNFKEQ. V was shortened by 0 bases and J by 1 base, with 15 bases between the two germline ends.

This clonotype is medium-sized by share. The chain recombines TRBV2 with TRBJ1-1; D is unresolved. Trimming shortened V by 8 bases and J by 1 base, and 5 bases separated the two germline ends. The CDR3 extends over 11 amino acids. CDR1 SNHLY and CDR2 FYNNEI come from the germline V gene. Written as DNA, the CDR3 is TGTGCCAGCCTCCGGAACACTGAAGCTTTCTTT. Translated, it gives CASLRNTEAFF.

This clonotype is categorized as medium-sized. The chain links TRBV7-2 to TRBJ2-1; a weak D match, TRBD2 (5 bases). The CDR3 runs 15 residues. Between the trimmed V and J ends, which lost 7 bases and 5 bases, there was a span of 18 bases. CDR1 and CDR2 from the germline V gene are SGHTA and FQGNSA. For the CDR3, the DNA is TGTGCCAGCACCTCCCGGGAAGATGACGACAATGAGCAGTTCTTC. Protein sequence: CASTSREDDDNEQFF.

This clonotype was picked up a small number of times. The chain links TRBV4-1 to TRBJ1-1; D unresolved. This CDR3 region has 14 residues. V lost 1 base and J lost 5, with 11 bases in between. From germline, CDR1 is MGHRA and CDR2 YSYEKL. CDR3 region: CASSQAGSGTEAFF. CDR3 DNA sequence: TGCGCCAGCAGCCAAGCGGGGAGCGGGACTGAAGCTTTCTTT.

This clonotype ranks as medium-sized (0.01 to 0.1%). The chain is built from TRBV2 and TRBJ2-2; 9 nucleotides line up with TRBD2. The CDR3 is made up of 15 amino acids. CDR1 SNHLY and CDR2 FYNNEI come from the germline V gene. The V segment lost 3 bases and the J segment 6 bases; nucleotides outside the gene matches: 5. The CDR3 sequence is CASSEREGPPGELFF. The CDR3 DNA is TGTGCCAGCAGTGAGCGGGAGGGCCCACCCGGGGAGCTGTTTTTT.

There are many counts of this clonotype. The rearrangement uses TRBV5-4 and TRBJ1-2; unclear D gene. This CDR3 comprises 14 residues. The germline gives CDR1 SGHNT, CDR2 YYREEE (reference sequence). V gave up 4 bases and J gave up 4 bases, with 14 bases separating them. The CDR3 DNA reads TGTGCCAGCAGCCCCGGAGACGGAATCTATGGCTACACCTTC. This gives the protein CASSPGDGIYGYTF.

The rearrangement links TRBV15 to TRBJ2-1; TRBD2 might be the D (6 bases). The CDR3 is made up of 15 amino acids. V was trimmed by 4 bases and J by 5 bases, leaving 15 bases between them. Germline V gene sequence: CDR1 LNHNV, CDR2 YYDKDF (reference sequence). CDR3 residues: CATSTGSGKNNEQFF. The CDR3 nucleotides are TGTGCCACCAGCACGGGTAGCGGCAAAAACAATGAGCAGTTCTTC.

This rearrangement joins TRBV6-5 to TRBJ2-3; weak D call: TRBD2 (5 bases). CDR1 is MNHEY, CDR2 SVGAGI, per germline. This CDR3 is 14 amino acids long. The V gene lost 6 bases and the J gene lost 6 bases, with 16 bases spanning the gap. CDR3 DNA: TGTGCCAGCAGCCCACCCGGGTGGGAGGATACGCAGTATTTT. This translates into CASSPPGWEDTQYF.

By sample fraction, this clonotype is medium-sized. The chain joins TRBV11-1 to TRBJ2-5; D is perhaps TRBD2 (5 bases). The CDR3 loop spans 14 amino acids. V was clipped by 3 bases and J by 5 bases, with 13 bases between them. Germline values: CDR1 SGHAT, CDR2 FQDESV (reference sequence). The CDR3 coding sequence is TGTGCCAGCAGCTTTGTTTCCGGGGAGGAGACCCAGTACTTC. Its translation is CASSFVSGEETQYF.

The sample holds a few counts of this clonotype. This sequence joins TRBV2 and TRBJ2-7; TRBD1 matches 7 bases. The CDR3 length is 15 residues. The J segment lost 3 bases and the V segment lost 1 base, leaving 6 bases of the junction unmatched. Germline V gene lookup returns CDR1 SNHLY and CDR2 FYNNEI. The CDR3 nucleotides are TGTGCCAGCAGTGAAGAACAGGGACAGAACTACGAGCAGTACTTC. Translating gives CASSEEQGQNYEQYF.

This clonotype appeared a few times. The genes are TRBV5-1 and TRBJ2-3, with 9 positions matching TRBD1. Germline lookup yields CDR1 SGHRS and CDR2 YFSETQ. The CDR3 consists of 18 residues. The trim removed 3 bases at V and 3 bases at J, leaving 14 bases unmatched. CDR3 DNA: TGCGCCAGCAGCTCGGGGACAGGGAGTATTCTCCCTACAGATACGCAGTATTTT. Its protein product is CASSSGTGSILPTDTQYF.

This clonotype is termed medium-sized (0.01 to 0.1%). The CDR3 spells CASSRSSGQGTDTQYF. CDR3 coding DNA: TGTGCCAGCTCACGGTCTAGCGGGCAGGGAACAGATACGCAGTATTTT. The chain joins TRBV18 to TRBJ2-3; 8 bases align to TRBD2. V shed 4 bases and J 3 bases; nucleotides not matched to a gene: 9. CDR1 is KGHSH and CDR2 is LQKENI in the germline V gene. The length of the CDR3 is 16 residues.